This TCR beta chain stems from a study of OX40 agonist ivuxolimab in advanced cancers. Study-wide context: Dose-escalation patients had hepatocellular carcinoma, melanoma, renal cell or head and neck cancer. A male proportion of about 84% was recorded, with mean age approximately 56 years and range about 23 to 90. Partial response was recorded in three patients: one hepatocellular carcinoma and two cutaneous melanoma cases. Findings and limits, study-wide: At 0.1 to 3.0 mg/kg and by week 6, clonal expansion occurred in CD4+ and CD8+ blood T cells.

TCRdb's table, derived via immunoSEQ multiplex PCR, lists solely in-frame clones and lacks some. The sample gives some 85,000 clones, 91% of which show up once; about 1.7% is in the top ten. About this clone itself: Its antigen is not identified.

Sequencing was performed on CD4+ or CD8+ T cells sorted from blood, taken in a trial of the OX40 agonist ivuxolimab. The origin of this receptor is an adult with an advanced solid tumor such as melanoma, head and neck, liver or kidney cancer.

This CDR3 reads CASSDTEFYGYTF. In DNA form, the CDR3 reads TGTGCCAGCAGCGATACAGAGTTCTATGGCTACACCTTC. The chain links TRBV7-6 to TRBJ1-2; D gene ambiguous. The CDR3 extends over 13 amino acids. Germline V gives CDR1 SGHVS, CDR2 FNYEAQ. The V end lost 5 bases, the J end lost 4 bases, and 11 bases lay between the germline ends.